The 17 T cell receptor beta chains listed next were all sequenced from one sample in a study of regulatory T cells in long-lasting Graves disease. With iRepertoire HTBI primers and Arm-PCR of CDR3 regions, TCR beta libraries were built. TCRdb independently ran MiXCR on the multiplex PCR reads; one entry per CDR3 protein. This sample carries some 250,000 distinct CDR3 sequences, just over 20% of them seen once, and the ten largest clones take approximately 15%. Indicated time point: newly diagnosed GD, antithyroid drugs for less than 3 months. PBMCs were the source of the RNA used for TCR sequencing. This sample comprised peripheral blood mononuclear cells (PBMCs), obtained at new diagnosis, from a patient treated with antithyroid drugs. The source is a female donor with Graves disease.

In its sample, this clonotype was seen many times. This sequence joins TRBV7-2 and TRBJ2-7; 10 bases agree with TRBD2. V gave up 6 bases and J gave up 4 bases; unmatched junction bases: 3. This CDR3 is 13 amino acids long. Germline V gene sequence: CDR1 SGHTA, CDR2 FQGNSA. The CDR3 nucleotides are TGTGCCAGCAGGGGTAGCGGGGGGTACGAGCAGTACTTC. Its translation is CASRGSGGYEQYF.

This clonotype occurred many times. This sequence joins TRBV2 and TRBJ2-1, with no clear D. Trimming removed 5 bases at V and 6 bases at J, with 8 bases between. Germline CDR1 SNHLY, CDR2 FYNNEI. This CDR3 is built from 12 residues. The DNA for the CDR3 is TGTGCCAGCAGTACAGTGGTCAATGAGCAGTTCTTC. Protein sequence: CASSTVVNEQFF.

This clonotype was seen only a few times. Just one base apart from a much larger clone, this may be a read error. This sequence joins TRBV6-2 or TRBV6-3 and TRBJ2-7; the D gene is possibly TRBD2 (6 bases). Germline loops: CDR1 MNHEY, CDR2 SVGEGT. This CDR3 is 17 amino acids long. The CDR3 DNA is TGTGCCAGCAGGACAACCGCGGGGTACCAAAGCTCCTACGGGCAGTACTTC. As protein: CASRTTAGYQSSYGQYF.

There are many counts of this clonotype. CDR3 in DNA: TGTGCCAGCAGCCAATCTAGCGGAGTGGGAGATACGCAGTATTTT. Protein product: CASSQSSGVGDTQYF. This chain uses TRBV4-2 with TRBJ2-3; TRBD2 agrees at 7 bases. Germline CDR1 is LGHNA and CDR2 is YNFKEQ. The CDR3 totals 15 residues. With 2 bases clipped from V and 5 bases from J, the junction kept 7 bases outside the gene matches.

There are many counts of this clonotype. The chain combines TRBV5-8 with TRBJ1-5; no definite D call. V was cut by 1 base and J by 7 bases, with 12 bases left in between. The V gene's germline CDR1 is SGHTS and CDR2 YDEGEE. CDR3 size: 14 residues. The CDR3 region is CASSLSQADQPQHF. The CDR3 DNA follows: TGTGCCAGCAGCTTGAGTCAGGCAGACCAGCCCCAGCATTTT.

This clonotype was observed a handful of times. Given a much more abundant clone one base away, this may be a read error. The chain recombines TRBV2 with TRBJ1-6, with D possibly being TRBD1 (5 bases). The V end lost 10 bases, the J end lost 10 bases, and 17 bases lay between the germline ends. The CDR3 is made up of 13 amino acids. Germline CDR1 SNHLY, CDR2 FYNNEI. The chain's CDR3 is CANGEGRESPLHF. The CDR3 coding sequence is TGTGCCAACGGGGAGGGCAGGGAGTCACCCCTCCACTTT. Full variable domain (remainder filled in from reference TRBV2 and TRBJ1-6): EPEVTQTPSHQVTQMGQEVILRCVPISNHLYFYWYRQILGQKVEFLVSFYNNEISEKSEIFDDQFSVERPDGSNFTLKIRSTKLEDSAMYFCANGEGRESPLHFGNGTRLTVT.

This clonotype has at least ten counts. For the CDR3, the DNA is TGCGCCAGCAGTAATAGGGGGATCTACGAGCAGTACTTC. This codes for CASSNRGIYEQYF. The V gene is TRBV5-1, the J gene TRBJ2-7, with D possibly TRBD1 on 6 matching bases. Germline V gives CDR1 SGHRS, CDR2 YFSETQ. This CDR3 has 13 residues. Trimming left V 5 bases short and J 3 bases short, with 12 bases between.

The chain recombines TRBV11-3 with TRBJ2-3; D may be TRBD2 (5 bases). The germline CDR1 and CDR2 sequences are SGHNT and YENEEA. Deletions cut 5 bases from V and 6 bases from J, with 9 bases between. This CDR3 contains 12 residues. The CDR3 protein is CASSPLADTQYF. The CDR3 region has the DNA TGTGCCAGCAGCCCCCTAGCCGATACGCAGTATTTT.

This clonotype was seen at least ten times. The V gene is TRBV2, the J gene TRBJ1-5; D is uncertain. Germline CDR1 SNHLY, CDR2 FYNNEI. The CDR3 is 12 amino acids. V was clipped by 7 bases and J by 0 bases, with 4 bases between them. CDR3 nucleotide sequence: TGTGCCAGCAAAATTAGCAATCAGCCCCAGCATTTT. Translated, it gives CASKISNQPQHF.

This chain uses TRBV3-1 with TRBJ2-1; maybe TRBD2 (7 bases). Germline V gives CDR1 LGHDT, CDR2 YNNKEL (reference sequence). V lost 4 bases and J lost 0, with 16 bases in between. The CDR3 spans 17 residues. The CDR3 region has the DNA TGTGCCAGCAGCCCTCAAGGGGGAGGGAGCTCCTACAATGAGCAGTTCTTC. Residues: CASSPQGGGSSYNEQFF.

As for this clonotype: Just one base apart from a much larger clone, this may be a read error. The rearrangement joins TRBV5-1 to TRBJ2-3; 7 nucleotides line up with TRBD2. The closer fit of TRBJ2-7 to the DNA end suggests the J call may be wrong. The CDR3 totals 14 residues. The germline CDR1 and CDR2 sequences are SGHRS and YFSETQ. The DNA for the CDR3 is TGCGCCACCGCTCTAGCGGCCCTGGAGGGTGAGCAGTACTTC. This encodes CATALAALEGEQYF.

This clonotype was recorded many times. This sequence joins TRBV11-2 and TRBJ1-1; 11 nucleotides match TRBD1. The CDR3 totals 15 residues. After removal of 1 base from V and 6 bases from J, the junction contained 4 bases not matched to a gene. Germline V gene sequence: CDR1 SGHAT, CDR2 FQNNGV. CDR3 coding DNA: TGTGCCAGCAGCTTAGGGACAGGGGGCATCGCTGAAGCTTTCTTT. Protein sequence: CASSLGTGGIAEAFF.

Many counts were recorded for this clonotype. The chain combines TRBV18 with TRBJ2-1; TRBD1 might be the D (8 bases). The CDR3 consists of 14 residues. Germline loops: CDR1 KGHSH, CDR2 LQKENI. V gave up 5 bases and J gave up 5 bases, with 13 bases separating them. DNA of the CDR3: TGTGCCAGCTCAAAAACAGGGGGGGACAATGAGCAGTTCTTC. As protein: CASSKTGGDNEQFF.

This clonotype occurred many times. The rearrangement joins TRBV12-3 or TRBV12-4 to TRBJ2-7; 12 bases agree with TRBD2. The CDR3 is made up of 16 amino acids. The V segment lost 5 bases and the J segment 3 bases; nucleotides outside the gene matches: 8. DNA for the CDR3: TGTGCCAGCAGTCCACCCCGACTAGCGGGGGACTACGAGCAGTACTTC. It yields the protein CASSPPRLAGDYEQYF.

The chain combines TRBV19 with TRBJ2-7; the match to TRBD1 covers 7 bases. Germline V lookup: CDR1 LNHDA, CDR2 SQIVND (reference sequence). CDR3 length: 16 amino acids. The V segment lost 6 bases and the J segment 1 base; nucleotides outside the gene matches: 12. The CDR3 DNA reads TGTGCCAGTAGCAGAGGGGGCGCCGGATATTCCTACGAGCAGTACTTC. Its translation: CASSRGGAGYSYEQYF.

This clonotype turned up a few times. The chain has TRBV4-3 and TRBJ1-5; a possible D gene is TRBD1 (5 bases). Germline V gene lookup returns CDR1 LGHNA and CDR2 YSLEER. The V end was cut by 3 bases, the J end by 5 bases, with 11 bases between. The CDR3 runs 14 residues. The CDR3 here is CASSQEGRDQPQHF. CDR3 nucleotides: TGCGCCAGCAGCCAGGAGGGCAGGGATCAGCCCCAGCATTTT.

This clonotype has only a few counts. The chain combines TRBV14 with TRBJ2-7; D unresolved. The germline CDR1 and CDR2 sequences are SGHDN and FVKESK. The CDR3 contains 13 residues. V lost 0 bases, J lost 5 bases, and 8 bases lay in between. This CDR3 reads CASSQEGRDEQYF. CDR3 nucleotides: TGTGCCAGCAGCCAAGAAGGACGGGACGAGCAGTACTTC. Looking up the rest from reference TRBV14 and TRBJ2-7 gives the full variable domain: EAGVTQFPSHSVIEKGQTVTLRCDPISGHDNLYWYRRVMGKEIKFLLHFVKESKQDESGMPNNRFLAERTGGTYSTLKVQPAELEDSGVYFCASSQEGRDEQYFGPGTRLTVT.